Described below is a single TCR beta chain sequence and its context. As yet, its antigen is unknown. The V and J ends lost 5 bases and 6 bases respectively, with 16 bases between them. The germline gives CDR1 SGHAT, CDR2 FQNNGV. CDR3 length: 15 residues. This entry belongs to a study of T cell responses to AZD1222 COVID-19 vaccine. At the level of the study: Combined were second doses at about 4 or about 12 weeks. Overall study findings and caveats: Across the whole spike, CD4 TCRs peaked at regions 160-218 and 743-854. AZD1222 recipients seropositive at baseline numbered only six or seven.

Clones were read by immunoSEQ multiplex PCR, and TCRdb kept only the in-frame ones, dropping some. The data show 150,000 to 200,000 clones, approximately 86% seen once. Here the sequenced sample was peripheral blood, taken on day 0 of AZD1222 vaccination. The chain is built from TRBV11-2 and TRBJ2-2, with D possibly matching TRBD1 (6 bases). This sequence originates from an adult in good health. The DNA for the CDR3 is TGTGCCAGCAGCGTAACTACAGGGATGCCCGGGGAGCTGTTTTTT. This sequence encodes CASSVTTGMPGELFF.